This T cell receptor beta chain originates from a study of blood T cell repertoires in COVID-19. Study-wide background: The United States, Italy and Spain supplied acute and convalescent COVID-19 samples.

V gave up 7 bases and J gave up 4 bases, with 10 bases separating them. This CDR3 contains 12 residues. Germline loops: CDR1 MDHEN, CDR2 SYDVKM. Two negative PCRs, clearance, or symptom resolution characterized the recovered Cohort 3 donors. Generated by immunoSEQ multiplex PCR, the TCRdb table keeps only in-frame clones and is missing some. The sample carries around 310,000 clones, nearly 90% recorded once. The source of this sequence is a woman in her thirties who had recovered from COVID-19. The rearrangement links TRBV28 to TRBJ1-1, with D perhaps TRBD1 (5 bases). Sequencing was performed on PBMCs or T cells enriched from blood (not recorded which). CDR3 nucleotide sequence: TGTGCCAGCACCCTGGGGGGCACTGAAGCTTTCTTT. Protein sequence: CASTLGGTEAFF. Variable domain in full (rest from reference TRBV28 and TRBJ1-1): DVKVTQSSRYLVKRTGEKVFLECVQDMDHENMFWYRQDPGLGLRLIYFSYDVKMKEKGDIPEGYSVSREKKERFSLILESASTNQTSMYLCASTLGGTEAFFGQGTRLTVV.